By share, the clone carrying this T cell receptor beta chain ranks as medium-sized (0.01 to 0.1%). Its antigen remains unidentified. This specimen belongs to a study of OX40 agonist ivuxolimab in advanced cancers. TCRdb keeps only in-frame clones here, not all; method: immunoSEQ multiplex PCR. The sample contains about 64,000 clones, around 83% of which appear only once. Study results and limitations: Partly responding patients at 0.1-3.0 mg/kg showed some of the smallest clonal expansion.

From germline, CDR1 is ENHRY and CDR2 SYGVKD. The CDR3 contains 17 residues. V was trimmed by 6 bases and J by 0 bases, leaving 21 bases between them. The starting material was CD4+ or CD8+ T cells sorted from blood, obtained in a trial of the OX40 agonist ivuxolimab. This TCR was recovered from an adult with an advanced solid tumor such as melanoma, head and neck, liver or kidney cancer. The V gene is TRBV10-3, the J gene TRBJ2-7; D is perhaps TRBD1 or TRBD2 (5 bases each). CDR3 sequence: CAISHAVGTSYSYEQYF. As DNA, the CDR3 is TGTGCCATCAGCCATGCGGTAGGGACCTCATACTCCTACGAGCAGTACTTC.